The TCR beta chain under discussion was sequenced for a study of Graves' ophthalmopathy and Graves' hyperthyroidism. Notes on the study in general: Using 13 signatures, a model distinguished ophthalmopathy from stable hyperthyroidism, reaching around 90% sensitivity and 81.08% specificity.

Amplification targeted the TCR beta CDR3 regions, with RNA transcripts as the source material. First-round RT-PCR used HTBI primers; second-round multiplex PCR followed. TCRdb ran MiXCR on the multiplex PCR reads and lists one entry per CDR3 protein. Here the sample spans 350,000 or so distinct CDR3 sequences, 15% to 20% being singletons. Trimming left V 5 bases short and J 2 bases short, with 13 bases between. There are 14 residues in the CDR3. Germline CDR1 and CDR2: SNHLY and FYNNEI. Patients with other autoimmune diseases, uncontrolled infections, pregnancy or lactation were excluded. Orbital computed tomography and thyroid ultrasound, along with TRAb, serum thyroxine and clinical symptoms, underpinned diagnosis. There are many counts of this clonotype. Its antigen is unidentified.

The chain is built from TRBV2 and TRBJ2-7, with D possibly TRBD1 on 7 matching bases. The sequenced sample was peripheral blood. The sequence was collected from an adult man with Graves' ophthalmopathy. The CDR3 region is CASSTRDSPYEQYF. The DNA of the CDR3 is TGTGCCAGCAGTACGCGGGACAGCCCCTACGAGCAGTACTTC. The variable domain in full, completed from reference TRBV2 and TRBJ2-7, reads EPEVTQTPSHQVTQMGQEVILRCVPISNHLYFYWYRQILGQKVEFLVSFYNNEISEKSEIFDDQFSVERPDGSNFTLKIRSTKLEDSAMYFCASSTRDSPYEQYFGPGTRLTVT.